These T cell receptor beta chains were read from a single sample in a study of response to subunit inactivated influenza vaccine. TCRdb independently ran MiXCR on the RT-PCR reads; one entry per CDR3 protein. The sample lists about 310,000 distinct CDR3 sequences, 20% to 25% occurring once. Sequenced material: PBMCs from blood, taken around 22 months after vaccination. These receptors were taken from a man aged 50 to 69 who received an inactivated influenza vaccine. CDR3s include the opening cysteine and the closing phenylalanine or tryptophan. A D gene is named only where the DNA matches it firmly. Clone size is shown for a subset of rows, as once, few, many or a class of expanded clone.

cdr3_nt: TGTGCCAGCACCTCCGGGACAGGGATTCCTAACTATGGCTACACCTTC
cdr3_aa: CASTSGTGIPNYGYTF
v_call: TRBV7-9
cdr3_length: 16
j_call: TRBJ1-2
clone_size: NA
d_call: TRBD1

cdr3_nt: TGTGCCAGCAGCCTTCTACCTGGCGGGGGGGCGGGGGCAGATACGCAGTATTTT
cdr3_aa: CASSLLPGGGAGADTQYF
v_call: TRBV3-1
cdr3_length: 18
j_call: TRBJ2-3
clone_size: few
d_call: TRBD2

cdr3_nt: TGCGCCAGCAGTTCTCCGGGACTAGCGGGAGGGCCCTCCTACAATGAGCAGTTCTTC
cdr3_aa: CASSSPGLAGGPSYNEQFF
v_call: TRBV5-1
cdr3_length: 19
j_call: TRBJ2-1
clone_size: few
d_call: TRBD2

cdr3_nt: TGTGCCAGCAGCCCCCCAGGGCAGGTCGGCTATGGCTACACCTTC
cdr3_aa: CASSPPGQVGYGYTF
v_call: TRBV5-6
cdr3_length: 15
j_call: TRBJ1-2
clone_size: many
d_call: NA

cdr3_nt: TGCAGCGTTGAAGGCCAACAGGGGATCCTCCACGAGCAGTACTTC
cdr3_aa: CSVEGQQGILHEQYF
v_call: TRBV29-1
cdr3_length: 15
j_call: TRBJ2-7
clone_size: NA
d_call: TRBD1

cdr3_nt: TGTGCCAGTTCTCCGGGACAGGACATCTATCAGCCCCAGCATTTT
cdr3_aa: CASSPGQDIYQPQHF
v_call: TRBV19
cdr3_length: 15
j_call: TRBJ1-5
clone_size: NA
d_call: TRBD1

cdr3_nt: TGTGCCAGCCGACAGCTCACAGATACGCAGTATTTT
cdr3_aa: CASRQLTDTQYF
v_call: TRBV12-3/TRBV12-4
cdr3_length: 12
j_call: TRBJ2-3
clone_size: NA
d_call: NA

cdr3_nt: TGCAGTGCTCAAAAGGCGTTTAACGAGCAGTACTTC
cdr3_aa: CSAQKAFNEQYF
v_call: TRBV20-1
cdr3_length: 12
j_call: TRBJ2-7
clone_size: NA
d_call: NA

cdr3_nt: TGTGCCAGCAGCCATCCAAGGGGGATGAACACTGAAGCTTTCTTT
cdr3_aa: CASSHPRGMNTEAFF
v_call: TRBV6-6
cdr3_length: 15
j_call: TRBJ1-1
clone_size: NA
d_call: NA

cdr3_nt: TGTGCCAGCTTCCCCCCAGGGGGCAGCGAGCAGTACTTC
cdr3_aa: CASFPPGGSEQYF
v_call: TRBV5-6
cdr3_length: 13
j_call: TRBJ2-7
clone_size: NA
d_call: TRBD1

cdr3_nt: TGTGCCATCACAGGGACCAACGACTCCTACGAGCAGTACTTC
cdr3_aa: CAITGTNDSYEQYF
v_call: TRBV10-3
cdr3_length: 14
j_call: TRBJ2-7
clone_size: once
d_call: NA

cdr3_nt: TGTGCCACCAGTGAAGCGGGACAGGGAGATGGCTACACCTTC
cdr3_aa: CATSEAGQGDGYTF
v_call: TRBV24-1
cdr3_length: 14
j_call: TRBJ1-2
clone_size: few
d_call: TRBD1

cdr3_nt: TGCGCCAGCAGCGCGGGACTAGCGGGAGATACCGGGGAGCTGTTTTTT
cdr3_aa: CASSAGLAGDTGELFF
v_call: TRBV5-1
cdr3_length: 16
j_call: TRBJ2-2
clone_size: NA
d_call: TRBD2

cdr3_nt: TGCGCCAGCAGCCCGGGGGGCTCTCCTGGAAACACCATATATTTT
cdr3_aa: CASSPGGSPGNTIYF
v_call: TRBV5-1
cdr3_length: 15
j_call: TRBJ1-3
clone_size: many
d_call: NA

cdr3_nt: TGTGCCAGCAGTCCGGACACAGGAGGGAACACCGGGGAGCTGTTTTTT
cdr3_aa: CASSPDTGGNTGELFF
v_call: TRBV12-3/TRBV12-4
cdr3_length: 16
j_call: TRBJ2-2
clone_size: few
d_call: NA

cdr3_nt: TGTGCCAGCAGCGGCGATAGGAGCAATCAGCCCCAGCATTTT
cdr3_aa: CASSGDRSNQPQHF
v_call: TRBV6-1
cdr3_length: 14
j_call: TRBJ1-5
clone_size: NA
d_call: NA

cdr3_nt: TGTGCCAGCAGCCCTTTATCTATGAACACTGAAGCTTTCTTT
cdr3_aa: CASSPLSMNTEAFF
v_call: TRBV27
cdr3_length: 14
j_call: TRBJ1-1
clone_size: few
d_call: NA

cdr3_nt: TGTGCCAGCAGCGGACAGGGAACCTACGAGCAGTACTTC
cdr3_aa: CASSGQGTYEQYF
v_call: TRBV12-3/TRBV12-4
cdr3_length: 13
j_call: TRBJ2-7
clone_size: NA
d_call: TRBD1

cdr3_nt: TGTGCCAGCTCACCATCGTCGGGTATTGAAGCTTTCTTT
cdr3_aa: CASSPSSGIEAFF
v_call: TRBV18
cdr3_length: 13
j_call: TRBJ1-1
clone_size: NA
d_call: NA

cdr3_nt: TGTGCCATCAGTGAGTTCGGTTCATTAGCTGATTCACCCCTCCACTTT
cdr3_aa: CAISEFGSLADSPLHF
v_call: TRBV10-3
cdr3_length: 16
j_call: TRBJ1-6
clone_size: few
d_call: NA

cdr3_nt: TGTGCCAGCAGCTCCCTACTAGCGGGGGGGCAAGATACGCAGTATTTT
cdr3_aa: CASSSLLAGGQDTQYF
v_call: TRBV13
cdr3_length: 16
j_call: TRBJ2-3
clone_size: NA
d_call: TRBD2

cdr3_nt: TGCAGTGCGCAACAGGGAAACGGTGGCTACACCTTC
cdr3_aa: CSAQQGNGGYTF
v_call: TRBV20-1
cdr3_length: 12
j_call: TRBJ1-2
clone_size: NA
d_call: NA

cdr3_nt: TGTGCCATCAGTGAGTCAAGATTGGACTCCTACGAGCAGTACTTC
cdr3_aa: CAISESRLDSYEQYF
v_call: TRBV10-3
cdr3_length: 15
j_call: TRBJ2-7
clone_size: many
d_call: NA

cdr3_nt: TGTGCCAGCAGCGAGGGATCCATAGAGACCCAGTACTTC
cdr3_aa: CASSEGSIETQYF
v_call: TRBV12-3/TRBV12-4
cdr3_length: 13
j_call: TRBJ2-5
clone_size: NA
d_call: NA

cdr3_nt: TGTGCCTGGAGTGGACAGGTGGACACTGAAGCTTTCTTT
cdr3_aa: CAWSGQVDTEAFF
v_call: TRBV30
cdr3_length: 13
j_call: TRBJ1-1
clone_size: NA
d_call: NA

cdr3_nt: TGCGCCAGCAGCCAATCTGCGGGGCGGCGCAATCAGCCCCAGCATTTT
cdr3_aa: CASSQSAGRRNQPQHF
v_call: TRBV4-1
cdr3_length: 16
j_call: TRBJ1-5
clone_size: NA
d_call: NA

cdr3_nt: TGTGCCAGCAGCTTAGCGGCAGGGATTGAGCAGTTCTTC
cdr3_aa: CASSLAAGIEQFF
v_call: TRBV7-9
cdr3_length: 13
j_call: TRBJ2-1
clone_size: few
d_call: NA

cdr3_nt: TGTGCCAGCAGCGAAACAGGCCCCGGGGAGCTGTTTTTT
cdr3_aa: CASSETGPGELFF
v_call: TRBV3-1
cdr3_length: 13
j_call: TRBJ2-2
clone_size: few
d_call: NA

cdr3_nt: TGCGCCAGCAGCGCCGAAGGTGCCACGGACACTGAAGCTTTCTTT
cdr3_aa: CASSAEGATDTEAFF
v_call: TRBV5-1
cdr3_length: 15
j_call: TRBJ1-1
clone_size: NA
d_call: NA

cdr3_nt: TGCAGTGTATCGAATGAAAAACTGTTTTTT
cdr3_aa: CSVSNEKLFF
v_call: TRBV20-1
cdr3_length: 10
j_call: TRBJ1-4
clone_size: few
d_call: NA

cdr3_nt: TGTGCCAGCACCCCGACAGAACAAATTAAAAACATTCAGTACTTC
cdr3_aa: CASTPTEQIKNIQYF
v_call: TRBV12-3/TRBV12-4
cdr3_length: 15
j_call: TRBJ2-4
clone_size: NA
d_call: NA

cdr3_nt: TGCAGTGCTAGACCGGGTTACAGAGTCAGCTCCTACGAGCAGTACTTC
cdr3_aa: CSARPGYRVSSYEQYF
v_call: TRBV20-1
cdr3_length: 16
j_call: TRBJ2-7
clone_size: NA
d_call: NA

cdr3_nt: TGTGCCAGCAGTTTTAGCTCTCAAAGATCTGGAAACACCATATATTTT
cdr3_aa: CASSFSSQRSGNTIYF
v_call: TRBV12-3/TRBV12-4
cdr3_length: 16
j_call: TRBJ1-3
clone_size: NA
d_call: NA

cdr3_nt: TGCGCCAGCAGCCCTCATGCGGCGAACACCGGGGAGCTGTTTTTT
cdr3_aa: CASSPHAANTGELFF
v_call: TRBV5-1
cdr3_length: 15
j_call: TRBJ2-2
clone_size: many
d_call: NA

cdr3_nt: TGCAGCGTGCTACTAGCGGGAGTTACGAATGAGCAGTTCTTC
cdr3_aa: CSVLLAGVTNEQFF
v_call: TRBV29-1
cdr3_length: 14
j_call: TRBJ2-1
clone_size: NA
d_call: TRBD2

cdr3_nt: TGTGCCAGCAGCTTTTTAACTAGCGGGACCTACAATGAGCAGTTCTTC
cdr3_aa: CASSFLTSGTYNEQFF
v_call: TRBV7-9
cdr3_length: 16
j_call: TRBJ2-1
clone_size: NA
d_call: TRBD2

cdr3_nt: TGCAGTGCTAGTTGGGGGGCAGGGTACAATGAGCAGTTCTTC
cdr3_aa: CSASWGAGYNEQFF
v_call: TRBV20-1
cdr3_length: 14
j_call: TRBJ2-1
clone_size: NA
d_call: NA

cdr3_nt: TGCGCCAGCAGCCAGAGGGACGTCCTCTCTGGAAACACCATATATTTT
cdr3_aa: CASSQRDVLSGNTIYF
v_call: TRBV4-3
cdr3_length: 16
j_call: TRBJ1-3
clone_size: NA
d_call: NA

cdr3_nt: TGTGCCAGCAGCCCGGGACAGGCGGGACAAGAGACCCAGTACTTC
cdr3_aa: CASSPGQAGQETQYF
v_call: TRBV7-9
cdr3_length: 15
j_call: TRBJ2-5
clone_size: few
d_call: TRBD1

cdr3_nt: TGTGCCAGCAGTGGGGACGGGGACTATGGCTACACCTTC
cdr3_aa: CASSGDGDYGYTF
v_call: TRBV12-3/TRBV12-4
cdr3_length: 13
j_call: TRBJ1-2
clone_size: few
d_call: NA

cdr3_nt: TGCGCCAGCAGCCAAGATATAATGGGGAATAGCAATCAGCCCCAGCATTTT
cdr3_aa: CASSQDIMGNSNQPQHF
v_call: TRBV4-3
cdr3_length: 17
j_call: TRBJ1-5
clone_size: many
d_call: NA